This TCR beta chain was retrieved from a study of liver allograft versus peripheral blood T cells. In the study overall: Transplanted-liver and recipient peripheral blood T cell receptor repertoires were compared. Study-wide points: Reportedly, liver allograft T cell receptor repertoires differed from peripheral blood ones.

CDR3 length equals 14 residues. CDR1 and CDR2 (germline): KGHDR, SFDVKD. A note on this clonotype: Its antigen is not known. A much larger clone lies one base from this, so it may be a read error.

TCRdb reprocessed the reads with MiXCR, giving one entry per CDR3 protein. The sample lists about 8,000 distinct CDR3 sequences; 18% were seen once. This receptor was obtained from a human patient who had a liver transplant. Some T cells may have originated in the graft donor. This chain joins TRBV24-1 and TRBJ2-3; 7 bases are a match to TRBD1. CDR3 sequence: CATRPTGSGDTRYF. CDR3 in DNA: TGTGCCACCAGACCGACAGGGTCCGGGGATACGCGGTATTTT.